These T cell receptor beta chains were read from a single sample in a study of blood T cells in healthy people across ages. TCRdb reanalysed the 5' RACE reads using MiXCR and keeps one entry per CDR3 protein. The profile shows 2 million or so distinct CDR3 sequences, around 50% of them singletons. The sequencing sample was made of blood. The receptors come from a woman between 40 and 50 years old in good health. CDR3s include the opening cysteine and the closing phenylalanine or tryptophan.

cdr3_aa: CASSNGGYEQYF; j_call: TRBJ2-7; v_call: TRBV6-6
cdr3_aa: CASSPRQAYDEQFF; j_call: TRBJ2-1; v_call: TRBV5-1
cdr3_aa: CASSSLTMKLQYGYTF; j_call: TRBJ1-2; v_call: TRBV7-9
cdr3_aa: CASSLFSGGTQETQYF; j_call: TRBJ2-5; v_call: TRBV28
cdr3_aa: CAISVEGSYEQYF; j_call: TRBJ2-7; v_call: TRBV10-3
cdr3_aa: CSARIGTGGLETQYF; j_call: TRBJ2-5; v_call: TRBV20-1
cdr3_aa: CASSHGLAGVGETQYF; j_call: TRBJ2-5; v_call: TRBV6-5
cdr3_aa: CASPLGALSTGELFF; j_call: TRBJ2-2; v_call: TRBV6-1
cdr3_aa: CASHSLEGKNIQYF; j_call: TRBJ2-4; v_call: TRBV5-1
cdr3_aa: CASTLRPGNTDTQYF; j_call: TRBJ2-3; v_call: TRBV7-3
cdr3_aa: CSAREMTGTSISETQYF; j_call: TRBJ2-5; v_call: TRBV20-1
cdr3_aa: CASSQEFGVGNQPQHF; j_call: TRBJ1-5; v_call: TRBV4-3
cdr3_aa: CASSKKVTSGTAAYEQYF; j_call: TRBJ2-7; v_call: TRBV21-1
cdr3_aa: CASSPGNPYGYTF; j_call: TRBJ1-2; v_call: TRBV28
cdr3_aa: CASSFSDGLRFF; j_call: TRBJ2-1; v_call: TRBV2
cdr3_aa: CASSQDSLATDTQYF; j_call: TRBJ2-3; v_call: TRBV4-3
cdr3_aa: CASSPPLRDTTYEQYF; j_call: TRBJ2-7; v_call: TRBV28
cdr3_aa: CAIREGMGTDHNSPLHF; j_call: TRBJ1-6; v_call: TRBV10-3
cdr3_aa: CASSSVGPSYNSPLHF; j_call: TRBJ1-6; v_call: TRBV7-2
cdr3_aa: CSATPGATNYGYTF; j_call: TRBJ1-2; v_call: TRBV20-1
cdr3_aa: CASSHWDRAVTF; j_call: TRBJ1-2; v_call: TRBV4-3
cdr3_aa: CSASLTGVFNEQFF; j_call: TRBJ2-1; v_call: TRBV20-1
cdr3_aa: CASSGGLRNTEAFF; j_call: TRBJ1-1; v_call: TRBV6-1
cdr3_aa: CSARGAGGQSPLHF; j_call: TRBJ1-6; v_call: TRBV20-1
cdr3_aa: CASRLPTGGGNQPQHF; j_call: TRBJ1-5; v_call: TRBV28
cdr3_aa: CSAIRQGSDIQYF; j_call: TRBJ2-4; v_call: TRBV20-1
cdr3_aa: CASIHTANYGYTF; j_call: TRBJ1-2; v_call: TRBV7-9
cdr3_aa: CASSQERASAGTYNEQYF; j_call: TRBJ2-5; v_call: TRBV4-3
cdr3_aa: CASSVEGGSQPQHF; j_call: TRBJ1-5; v_call: TRBV9
cdr3_aa: CASSGRGPYGYTF; j_call: TRBJ1-2; v_call: TRBV6-5
cdr3_aa: CASSLDSGGARFAGTQYF; j_call: TRBJ2-3; v_call: TRBV28
cdr3_aa: CSASQREETQYF; j_call: TRBJ2-5; v_call: TRBV20-1